What follows are 30 T cell receptor beta chains derived from one specimen sequenced in a study of blood T cell repertoires in COVID-19. The data were produced by immunoSEQ multiplex PCR, yet TCRdb's version contains in-frame clones alone and is incomplete. The sample holds roughly 200,000 clones; 81% are singletons and the top ten take approximately 10%. Sequencing was performed on peripheral blood. The receptor set was obtained from a middle-aged woman with COVID-19, enrolled during active disease.

The chain has TRBV28 and TRBJ1-2; D gene uncertain. V was clipped by 6 bases and J by 5 bases, with 16 bases between them. Germline V gives CDR1 MDHEN, CDR2 SYDVKM. The CDR3 runs 14 residues. CDR3 sequence: CASSYLGGDYGYTF. The CDR3 DNA reads as TGTGCCAGCAGCTATCTTGGCGGGGATTATGGCTACACCTTC.

The chain is built from TRBV5-1 and TRBJ1-2; the D is unclear. The CDR3 covers 14 residues. V lost 1 base, J lost 2 bases, and 9 bases lay in between. Germline V gene data show CDR1 as SGHRS and CDR2 as YFSETQ. CDR3 DNA: TGCGCCAGCAGCTTGTCCGGGGAAAACTATGGCTACACCTTC. This gives the protein CASSLSGENYGYTF. The full variable domain, in which reference TRBV5-1 and TRBJ1-2 provide the parts outside the CDR3, is KAGVTQTPRYLIKTRGQQVTLSCSPISGHRSVSWYQQTPGQGLQFLFEYFSETQRNKGNFPGRFSGRQFSNSRSEMNVSTLELGDSALYLCASSLSGENYGYTFGSGTRLTVV.

The gene calls are TRBV18 and TRBJ1-1, with no clear D. CDR1 is KGHSH and CDR2 is LQKENI in the germline V gene. The CDR3 totals 15 residues. V shed 0 bases and J shed 1 base, with 9 bases lying between them. As DNA, the CDR3 is TGTGCCAGCTCACCACCGGGAGGGAAGAACACTGAAGCTTTCTTT. Translated, it gives CASSPPGGKNTEAFF.

The J gene is TRBJ1-6, the V gene TRBV5-5, with D perhaps TRBD1 (5 bases). Germline-derived CDR1 and CDR2 are SGHKS and YYEKEE (reference sequence). Trimming shortened V by 0 bases and J by 4 bases, and 8 bases separated the two germline ends. The length of the CDR3 is 15 residues. Written as DNA, the CDR3 is TGTGCCAGCAGCTTGGACAGGAATTATAATTCACCCCTCCACTTT. Protein sequence: CASSLDRNYNSPLHF. Supplemented by reference TRBV5-5 and TRBJ1-6, the full variable domain reads DAGVTQSPTHLIKTRGQQVTLRCSPISGHKSVSWYQQVLGQGPQFIFQYYEKEERGRGNFPDRFSARQFPNYSSELNVNALLLGDSALYLCASSLDRNYNSPLHFGNGTRLTVT.

The chain is built from TRBV15 and TRBJ2-1, with 9 bases matching TRBD2. Germline V gives CDR1 LNHNV, CDR2 YYDKDF (reference sequence). This CDR3 has 15 amino acids. V was pared by 4 bases and J by 0 bases, with 1 base of the junction left unmatched. Here the CDR3 reads CATSISGSSYNEQFF. The CDR3 bases are TGTGCCACCAGCATTAGCGGGAGCTCCTACAATGAGCAGTTCTTC.

This clone has a handful of counts. This chain uses TRBV5-1 with TRBJ1-2; D gene uncertain. The CDR3 sequence is 13 residues long. Trimming took 1 base from V and 2 from J, leaving 6 bases between them. Looked up from germline, CDR1 is SGHRS and CDR2 is YFSETQ. The CDR3 DNA sequence: TGCGCCAGCAGCTTGCCGGGGAACTATGGCTACACCTTC. It is translated as CASSLPGNYGYTF.

The V gene is TRBV27, the J gene TRBJ1-2; D remains unclear. Germline V gives CDR1 MNHEY, CDR2 SMNVEV (reference sequence). Between the trimmed V and J ends, which lost 4 bases and 5 bases, there was a span of 11 bases. The CDR3 spans 13 residues. CDR3 sequence (DNA): TGTGCCAGCAGTTCCCAAGAGCCTTATGGCTACACCTTC. Protein sequence: CASSSQEPYGYTF.

With regard to this clone: The sample carries other DNA sequences with the same CDR3. The rearrangement links TRBV2 to TRBJ2-6; TRBD2 might be the D (5 bases). The germline V gene encodes CDR1 SNHLY and CDR2 FYNNEI. Trimming stripped 7 bases from V and 0 bases from J, with 7 bases between. The CDR3 covers 14 residues. The CDR3 sequence: CASTGDSGANVLTF. DNA of the CDR3: TGTGCCAGCACCGGGGACTCTGGGGCCAACGTCCTGACTTTC.

There are a few counts of this clone. This chain joins TRBV6-1 and TRBJ1-5; possibly TRBD1 for D (6 bases). Germline V gene data show CDR1 as MNHNS and CDR2 as SASEGT. V lost 2 bases and J 5 bases, leaving 13 bases between the germline ends. This CDR3 has 15 amino acids. The CDR3 DNA reads as TGTGCCAGCAGTGAATTCCACAGGGTGGATCAGCCCCAGCATTTT. As protein: CASSEFHRVDQPQHF.

The gene calls are TRBV5-1 and TRBJ2-3; 7 bases are shared with TRBD1. This CDR3 comprises 15 residues. The V gene end was trimmed by 0 bases and the J gene end by 5 bases; junction bases not matched to a gene: 6. Germline values: CDR1 SGHRS, CDR2 YFSETQ. In nucleotides, the CDR3 is TGCGCCAGCAGCTTGGCCGACAGGGATCGAGATACGCAGTATTTT. Translating gives CASSLADRDRDTQYF. Based on the CDR3 plus reference TRBV5-1 and TRBJ2-3, the full variable domain is KAGVTQTPRYLIKTRGQQVTLSCSPISGHRSVSWYQQTPGQGLQFLFEYFSETQRNKGNFPGRFSGRQFSNSRSEMNVSTLELGDSALYLCASSLADRDRDTQYFGPGTRLTVL.

This CDR3 is CASSHPMGGLEETQYF. The CDR3 DNA reads TGTGCCAGCAGCCACCCCATGGGGGGACTAGAGGAGACCCAGTACTTC. The rearrangement uses TRBV3-1 (or the pseudogene TRBV3-2) and TRBJ2-5, with 8 bases lining up with TRBD2. Germline assignment: CDR1 LGHDT and CDR2 YNNKEL (reference sequence). The CDR3 contains 16 residues. V lost 3 bases, J lost 5 bases, and 11 bases stayed unmatched.

The rearrangement links TRBV15 to TRBJ2-2; 7 positions agree with TRBD1. This CDR3 is 16 amino acids long. Looked up from germline, CDR1 is LNHNV and CDR2 is YYDKDF (reference sequence). The V and J ends lost 2 bases and 0 bases, in that order; junction bases with no gene match: 3. The CDR3 loop is CATSRTGASNTGELFF. The CDR3 DNA reads as TGTGCCACCAGCAGAACAGGGGCTTCGAACACCGGGGAGCTGTTTTTT.

J is TRBJ1-1 and V is TRBV13, with TRBD1 identical over 8 bases. This CDR3 has 18 residues. The V gene's germline CDR1 is PRHDT and CDR2 FYEKMQ (reference sequence). V dropped 1 base and J dropped 0; count of bases not matched to a gene: 10. The DNA of the CDR3 is TGTGCCAGCAGCTTAGCTCTCCGACAGGGGTCCTTGAACACTGAAGCTTTCTTT. Translation: CASSLALRQGSLNTEAFF. The whole variable domain, filled in from reference TRBV13 and TRBJ1-1, reads AAGVIQSPRHLIKEKRETATLKCYPIPRHDTVYWYQQGPGQDPQFLISFYEKMQSDKGSIPDRFSAQQFSDYHSELNMSSLELGDSALYFCASSLALRQGSLNTEAFFGQGTRLTVV.

The rearrangement links TRBV18 to TRBJ2-2; TRBD2 might be the D (5 bases). The germline V gene has CDR1 KGHSH and CDR2 LQKENI. V was shortened by 1 base and J by 3 bases, with 9 bases between the two germline ends. The CDR3 is made up of 15 amino acids. As DNA, the CDR3 is TGTGCCAGCTCACCACGGGCCGGGGACACCGGGGAGCTGTTTTTT. Translating gives CASSPRAGDTGELFF.

The gene calls are TRBV6-5 and TRBJ1-5, with unresolved D. The germline V gene encodes CDR1 MNHEY and CDR2 SVGAGI. This CDR3 spans 14 amino acids. Between the trimmed V and J ends, which lost 7 bases and 2 bases, there was a span of 12 bases. In nucleotides, the CDR3 is TGTGCCAGCACCCCGCGGGCTGGCAATCAGCCCCAGCATTTT. Translating gives CASTPRAGNQPQHF.

The rearrangement links TRBV11-2 to TRBJ1-3; 8 bases are shared with TRBD1. The CDR3 is 15 residues long. Unmatched junction bases numbered 13, after V lost 5 bases and J lost 10 bases. Germline V CDR1 and CDR2: SGHAT, FQNNGV. CDR3: CASSHTTWTGTTIYF. In DNA form, the CDR3 reads TGTGCCAGCAGCCATACGACGTGGACAGGGACAACCATATATTTT. Using reference TRBV11-2 and TRBJ1-3 for the parts outside the CDR3, the full variable domain is EAGVAQSPRYKIIEKRQSVAFWCNPISGHATLYWYQQILGQGPKLLIQFQNNGVVDDSQLPKDRFSAERLKGVDSTLKIQPAKLEDSAVYLCASSHTTWTGTTIYFGEGSWLTVV.

The chain is built from TRBV10-3 and TRBJ1-1, with D possibly being TRBD1 (6 bases). Germline lookup yields CDR1 ENHRY and CDR2 SYGVKD. This CDR3 has 13 residues. Trimming cost V 6 bases and J 2 bases, with 10 bases left between them. CDR3 amino acids: CAIRRGQNTEAFF. The CDR3 nucleotides are TGTGCCATCAGGCGGGGGCAAAACACTGAAGCTTTCTTT.

The chain carries TRBV18 and TRBJ1-5; 11 bases fit TRBD1. This CDR3 region has 15 residues. V trimming: 5 bases; J trimming: 4 bases; junction bases outside the gene matches: 4. CDR1 is KGHSH and CDR2 is LQKENI in the germline V gene. The CDR3 protein is CASSVGTGGNQPQHF. CDR3 coding DNA: TGTGCCAGCTCAGTCGGGACAGGGGGGAATCAGCCCCAGCATTTT.

The DNA of the CDR3 is TGTGCCAGCATCCGCCACGAGGGACAGCCCACAGATACGCAGTATTTT. Amino acid sequence: CASIRHEGQPTDTQYF. This chain connects TRBV2 to TRBJ2-3; TRBD1 agrees at 7 bases. The germline gives CDR1 SNHLY, CDR2 FYNNEI. The CDR3 consists of 16 residues. V dropped 7 bases and J dropped 2; count of bases not matched to a gene: 12.

The DNA of the CDR3 is TGTGCCAGCAGCGTAAGAGGAGGATCTGGGGGGAGGACTGAAGCTTTCTTT. Translating it yields CASSVRGGSGGRTEAFF. The V gene is TRBV9, the J gene TRBJ1-1, with D possibly TRBD1 on 5 matching bases. CDR3 length equals 17 residues. Germline V gene lookup returns CDR1 SGDLS and CDR2 YYNGEE. V was cut by 1 base and J by 5 bases, with 21 bases left in between.

The chain combines TRBV25-1 with TRBJ2-7, with TRBD1 matching 7 bases. J lost 7 bases, V lost 4 bases, and 7 bases had no gene match. The V gene's germline CDR1 is MGHDK and CDR2 SYGVNS. The CDR3 has 13 amino acids. This CDR3 is CASSAKNRGEQYF. Here the CDR3 DNA reads TGTGCCAGCAGTGCAAAAAACAGGGGAGAGCAGTACTTC.

The chain couples TRBV30 to TRBJ2-5; D ambiguous. Looked up from germline, CDR1 is GTSNPN and CDR2 is SVGIG (reference sequence). The CDR3 loop spans 14 amino acids. Trimming left V 1 base short and J 4 bases short, with 13 bases between. CDR3 residues: CAWSGRRSRETQYF. In nucleotides, the CDR3 is TGTGCCTGGAGTGGACGGAGATCCCGAGAGACCCAGTACTTC.

The chain is built from TRBV3-1 (or the pseudogene TRBV3-2) and TRBJ1-1, with 7 bases identical to TRBD1. The V gene's germline CDR1 is LGHDT and CDR2 YNNKEL (reference sequence). V shed 4 bases and J 8 bases; nucleotides not matched to a gene: 10. This CDR3 has 14 amino acids. The CDR3 region has the DNA TGTGCCAGCAGCCCCTCCAACAGGGGAGTAGAAGCTTTCTTT. This encodes CASSPSNRGVEAFF.

The genes are TRBV7-2 and TRBJ2-7; 9 bases align to TRBD2. With V trimmed by 1 base and J by 0 bases, 7 bases remained unmatched. From germline, CDR1 is SGHTA and CDR2 FQGNSA. The CDR3 sequence is 17 residues long. CDR3 protein: CASSLGSAGGSSYEQYF. The CDR3 coding sequence is TGTGCCAGCAGCTTAGGTTCGGCGGGAGGGTCCTCCTACGAGCAGTACTTC.

V and J are TRBV19 and TRBJ2-7; 7 nucleotides align to TRBD1. Germline V gene sequence: CDR1 LNHDA, CDR2 SQIVND (reference sequence). CDR3 length equals 14 residues. V shed 6 bases, J shed 0 bases, and the junction held 5 bases outside the gene matches. This CDR3 is CASSSRDSSYEQYF. CDR3 nucleotides: TGTGCCAGTAGCTCAAGGGACAGCTCCTACGAGCAGTACTTC.

V gene TRBV7-9 combines with J gene TRBJ2-7; D may be TRBD1 (6 bases). V was shortened by 2 bases and J by 0 bases, with 8 bases between the two germline ends. This CDR3 spans 14 amino acids. Germline V gene sequence: CDR1 SEHNR, CDR2 FQNEAQ (reference sequence). The CDR3 reads CASSLQGTSYEQYF. CDR3 coding DNA: TGTGCCAGCAGCTTACAGGGGACCTCCTACGAGCAGTACTTC.

This sequence joins TRBV7-9 and TRBJ1-6; tentatively, D is TRBD1 (5 bases). The CDR3 loop spans 13 amino acids. Trimming pared 3 bases from V and 10 bases from J, leaving 10 bases between. Germline V CDR1 and CDR2: SEHNR, FQNEAQ (reference sequence). The CDR3 reads CASSLGRESPLHF. As DNA, the CDR3 is TGTGCCAGCAGCTTGGGCAGGGAATCACCCCTCCACTTT.

This sequence joins TRBV3-1 (or the pseudogene TRBV3-2) and TRBJ1-4; D is ambiguous. The ends were cut back, 4 bases at V and 6 bases at J, with 12 bases in the middle. The CDR3 has 14 amino acids. Germline CDR1 reads LGHDT; CDR2 reads YNNKEL (reference sequence). The CDR3 protein is CASSPMGGDEKLFF. The DNA for the CDR3 is TGTGCCAGCAGCCCCATGGGCGGGGATGAAAAACTGTTTTTT.

This clone was counted once. This chain uses TRBV2 with TRBJ1-2; no reliable D call. CDR3 length equals 13 residues. V lost 3 bases to trimming and J lost 6 bases, with 11 bases between them. Germline CDR1 and CDR2: SNHLY and FYNNEI. This CDR3 is CASSDESTHGYTF. CDR3 sequence (DNA): TGTGCCAGCAGTGATGAGTCAACTCATGGCTACACCTTC.

The chain has TRBV7-9 and TRBJ1-6; D is uncertain. The CDR3 has 16 amino acids. Germline values: CDR1 SEHNR, CDR2 FQNEAQ (reference sequence). Trimming pared 5 bases from V and 3 bases from J, leaving 14 bases between. For the CDR3, the DNA is TGTGCCAGCAGCGAAGCAACCGGTTACTATAATTCACCCCTCCACTTT. Translation gives CASSEATGYYNSPLHF. The whole variable domain, filled in from reference TRBV7-9 and TRBJ1-6, reads DTGVSQNPRHKITKRGQNVTFRCDPISEHNRLYWYRQTLGQGPEFLTYFQNEAQLEKSRLLSDRFSAERPKGSFSTLEIQRTEQGDSAMYLCASSEATGYYNSPLHFGNGTRLTVT.